These T cell receptor beta chains were read from a single sample in a study of blood T cell repertoires in COVID-19. Sequencing used immunoSEQ multiplex PCR; TCRdb keeps in-frame clones, though not all of them. The sample holds 35,000 to 45,000 clones; less than 90% are singletons and the top ten take approximately 19%. Sequencing used peripheral blood. These TCRs come from a man between 70 and 80 years old with acute or convalescent COVID-19. Both conserved end residues are part of each CDR3. The D gene is left open where the match is weak. Clone size is shown for a subset of rows, as once, few, many or a class of expanded clone.

clone_size: .; j_call: TRBJ1-2; v_call: TRBV7-9; d_call: TRBD1; cdr3_nt: TGTGCCAGCAGCCCGCCGGACAGGGGTGGCTACACCTTC; cdr3_aa: CASSPPDRGGYTF
clone_size: .; j_call: TRBJ1-1; v_call: TRBV5-1; d_call: .; cdr3_nt: TGCGCCAGCAGCCTCGAAGGGCCAGGGGAAGCTTTCTTT; cdr3_aa: CASSLEGPGEAFF
clone_size: .; j_call: TRBJ1-1; v_call: TRBV6-5; d_call: TRBD1; cdr3_nt: TGTGCCAGCAGTCGGGACAGGGGGAACACTGAAGCTTTCTTT; cdr3_aa: CASSRDRGNTEAFF
clone_size: .; j_call: TRBJ1-2; v_call: TRBV4-3; d_call: .; cdr3_nt: TGCGCCAGCAGCCAAGATCGAGGCAGGGTCTCCTATGGCTACACCTTC; cdr3_aa: CASSQDRGRVSYGYTF
clone_size: .; j_call: TRBJ2-4; v_call: TRBV6-5; d_call: TRBD1; cdr3_nt: TGTGCCAGCAGAAGACAGGGGGCGGGAGACATTCAGTACTTC; cdr3_aa: CASRRQGAGDIQYF
clone_size: .; j_call: TRBJ1-2; v_call: TRBV19; d_call: .; cdr3_nt: TGTGCCAGTAGTATAGATCGGGGGTCCACGGCATATGGCTACACCTTC; cdr3_aa: CASSIDRGSTAYGYTF
clone_size: .; j_call: TRBJ1-4; v_call: TRBV5-6; d_call: TRBD1; cdr3_nt: TGTGCCAGCAGCTTGGCAGGGGGTTTTGAAAAACTGTTTTTT; cdr3_aa: CASSLAGGFEKLFF
clone_size: .; j_call: TRBJ2-2; v_call: TRBV4-1; d_call: .; cdr3_nt: TGCGCCAGCAGCCAAGCCTCGGCAGGGGCCACCACCGGGGAGCTGTTTTTT; cdr3_aa: CASSQASAGATTGELFF
clone_size: .; j_call: TRBJ2-2; v_call: TRBV7-2; d_call: .; cdr3_nt: TGTGCCAGCAGCCCCCAACGGGGTTCCTTTAACGGGGAGCTGTTTTTT; cdr3_aa: CASSPQRGSFNGELFF
clone_size: once; j_call: TRBJ2-2; v_call: TRBV27; d_call: .; cdr3_nt: TGTGCCAGCAGTTCAAAGGGGTTGAACACCGGGGAGCTGTTTTTT; cdr3_aa: CASSSKGLNTGELFF
clone_size: .; j_call: TRBJ1-4; v_call: TRBV18; d_call: TRBD1; cdr3_nt: TGTGCCAGCTCACGTGGACAGGGCCACCTTGAAAAACTGTTTTTT; cdr3_aa: CASSRGQGHLEKLFF
clone_size: .; j_call: TRBJ1-6; v_call: TRBV6-5; d_call: .; cdr3_nt: TGTGCCAGCAGTTTCGGACAGTGGCGCTCACCCCTCCACTTT; cdr3_aa: CASSFGQWRSPLHF
clone_size: .; j_call: TRBJ2-7; v_call: TRBV5-6; d_call: .; cdr3_nt: TGTGCCAGCAGCCCTGAACCTCAGACAGACTTTAGGTCCTACGAGCAGTACTTC; cdr3_aa: CASSPEPQTDFRSYEQYF
clone_size: .; j_call: TRBJ1-5; v_call: TRBV7-2; d_call: .; cdr3_nt: TGTGCCAGCAGCTCTTACGGAACAGGTAGCAATCAGCCCCAGCATTTT; cdr3_aa: CASSSYGTGSNQPQHF
clone_size: .; j_call: TRBJ1-1; v_call: TRBV6-5; d_call: TRBD1; cdr3_nt: TGTGCCAGCAGTTACCAGGGGGCGCATCCTGAAGCTTTCTTT; cdr3_aa: CASSYQGAHPEAFF
clone_size: .; j_call: TRBJ1-1; v_call: TRBV18; d_call: TRBD1; cdr3_nt: TGTGCCAGCTCGCGGGACAGGGATTGGAACACTGAAGCTTTCTTT; cdr3_aa: CASSRDRDWNTEAFF
clone_size: .; j_call: TRBJ2-1; v_call: TRBV27; d_call: .; cdr3_nt: TGTGCCACCAGAGAGTCCGACTACAATGAGCAGTTCTTC; cdr3_aa: CATRESDYNEQFF
clone_size: .; j_call: TRBJ2-5; v_call: TRBV18; d_call: TRBD1; cdr3_nt: TGTGCCAGCTCACCGGACAGGGGCGAGACCCAGTACTTC; cdr3_aa: CASSPDRGETQYF
clone_size: .; j_call: TRBJ2-7; v_call: TRBV14; d_call: TRBD2; cdr3_nt: TGTGCCAGCAGCCTTTTCCTAGCGGGAGGGGACGAGCAGTACTTC; cdr3_aa: CASSLFLAGGDEQYF
clone_size: once; j_call: TRBJ1-4; v_call: TRBV4-1; d_call: .; cdr3_nt: TGCGCCAGCAGCCGCCTTGGACAGACTAATGAAAAACTGTTTTTT; cdr3_aa: CASSRLGQTNEKLFF
clone_size: .; j_call: TRBJ2-5; v_call: TRBV6-2/TRBV6-3; d_call: .; cdr3_nt: TGTGCCAGCAGTTACGTCGGGCAGGGTCTGGAGACCCAGTACTTC; cdr3_aa: CASSYVGQGLETQYF
clone_size: .; j_call: TRBJ1-4; v_call: TRBV4-1; d_call: .; cdr3_nt: TGCGCCAGCAGCTACACGTATAATGAAAAACTGTTTTTT; cdr3_aa: CASSYTYNEKLFF
clone_size: .; j_call: TRBJ2-2; v_call: TRBV4-3; d_call: .; cdr3_nt: TGCGCCAGCAGCCAAGAGCAGGGCGTCACCGGGGAGCTGTTTTTT; cdr3_aa: CASSQEQGVTGELFF
clone_size: .; j_call: TRBJ1-1; v_call: TRBV28; d_call: TRBD1; cdr3_nt: TGTGCCAGCCAAGAGACAGGGTATCCTTTCTTT; cdr3_aa: CASQETGYPFF
clone_size: .; j_call: TRBJ2-1; v_call: TRBV27; d_call: TRBD1; cdr3_nt: TGTGCCAGCAGTCCCGGGACAGGGGTTAGGGAGCAGTTCTTC; cdr3_aa: CASSPGTGVREQFF
clone_size: .; j_call: TRBJ1-5; v_call: TRBV7-2; d_call: .; cdr3_nt: TGTGCCAGCAGCTTAGGTCCGAGAGGTCAGGGGAATCAGCCCCAGCATTTT; cdr3_aa: CASSLGPRGQGNQPQHF
clone_size: .; j_call: TRBJ1-2; v_call: TRBV5-4; d_call: .; cdr3_nt: TGTGCCAGCAGCCCCGACATTACAGGGAACTATGGCTACACCTTC; cdr3_aa: CASSPDITGNYGYTF
clone_size: .; j_call: TRBJ2-5; v_call: TRBV18; d_call: .; cdr3_nt: TGTGCCAGCTCACCAGCAGGAGAGACCCAGTACTTC; cdr3_aa: CASSPAGETQYF
clone_size: .; j_call: TRBJ2-3; v_call: TRBV5-1; d_call: .; cdr3_nt: TGCGCCAGCAGCTTGGAAGCTTTTACAGATACGCAGTATTTT; cdr3_aa: CASSLEAFTDTQYF
clone_size: .; j_call: TRBJ1-5; v_call: TRBV12-3/TRBV12-4; d_call: .; cdr3_nt: TGTGCCAGCAGTTTTTCGGAGAATCAGCCCCAGCATTTT; cdr3_aa: CASSFSENQPQHF
clone_size: .; j_call: TRBJ2-7; v_call: TRBV6-5; d_call: .; cdr3_nt: TGTGCCAGCAGCACCGGGTCCTACGAGCAGTACTTC; cdr3_aa: CASSTGSYEQYF
clone_size: .; j_call: TRBJ1-5; v_call: TRBV5-1; d_call: TRBD1; cdr3_nt: TGCGCCAGCAGCTTCCAGGGGGGAGGTCAGCCCCAGCATTTT; cdr3_aa: CASSFQGGGQPQHF
clone_size: .; j_call: TRBJ2-1; v_call: TRBV19; d_call: .; cdr3_nt: TGTGCCAGTACCCCCACCGTCCCGGGAGAGCAGTTCTTC; cdr3_aa: CASTPTVPGEQFF
clone_size: .; j_call: TRBJ2-1; v_call: TRBV7-6; d_call: TRBD1; cdr3_nt: TGTGCCAGCAGCACCCGGACAGGGGGTAGCTCCTACAATGAGCAGTTCTTC; cdr3_aa: CASSTRTGGSSYNEQFF
clone_size: .; j_call: TRBJ2-5; v_call: TRBV10-3; d_call: .; cdr3_nt: TGTGCCATCAGTGAGGAACAGGTCACAGAGACCCAGTACTTC; cdr3_aa: CAISEEQVTETQYF
clone_size: .; j_call: TRBJ2-1; v_call: TRBV11-2; d_call: TRBD2; cdr3_nt: TGTGCCAGCAGCTTAGAGGGAGGGGTATTCAGCAATGAGCAGTTCTTC; cdr3_aa: CASSLEGGVFSNEQFF